This T cell receptor beta chain appears in the sequencing data of a study of cytomegalovirus exposure and HLA in healthy donors. Study-wide results and caveats: Some V segments could not be told apart, so they were left out, TRBV6-2 and TRBV6-3 among them.

Sampled while nominally healthy, donors likely had unrecorded immune exposures. The trim removed 3 bases at V and 3 bases at J, leaving 4 bases unmatched. The length of the CDR3 is 16 residues. CDR1 is SGDLS, CDR2 YYNGEE, per germline. Details on this clone: Its antigen remains unidentified.

The PCR ran on 60 Vbeta and 13 Jbeta primers. Generated by immunoSEQ multiplex PCR, the TCRdb table keeps only in-frame clones and is missing some. The profile shows about 130,000 clones, roughly 80% of them singletons. The receptor's source is a man aged 30-40 years in good health and CMV-seronegative. Sequencing was done on a sample of PBMCs. The chain combines TRBV9 with TRBJ2-2; 11 bases map to TRBD1. The chain's CDR3 is CASSDGTGGYTGELFF. The DNA for the CDR3 is TGTGCCAGCAGCGATGGGACAGGGGGGTACACCGGGGAGCTGTTTTTT.